These T cell receptor beta chains were read from a single sample in a study of cytomegalovirus exposure and HLA in healthy donors. Libraries were prepared by immunoSEQ multiplex PCR; TCRdb keeps only in-frame clonotypes and omits some of them. Here the sample spans over 65,000 clones, about three quarters being singletons. Sequenced sample: PBMCs. These receptors were taken from a middle-aged man in good health and CMV-seronegative. The CDR3 runs from the conserved cysteine through the conserved F or W. A D gene is named only where the DNA matches it firmly. Clone sizes are given selectively: once, few, many, or a class where the clone is expanded.

V,J,D,size,CDR3,DNA
TRBV21-1,TRBJ1-2,NA,NA,CASSNQGDGYTF,TGTGCCAGCAGCAACCAGGGGGATGGCTACACCTTC
TRBV6-6,TRBJ1-1,NA,few,CASTWGGIDTEAFF,TGTGCCAGCACCTGGGGGGGGATCGACACTGAAGCTTTCTTT
TRBV27,TRBJ2-7,NA,NA,CASSLAGTYEQYF,TGTGCCAGCAGTTTAGCCGGGACCTACGAGCAGTACTTC
TRBV18,TRBJ1-2,NA,NA,CASSPTLDKWNTF,TGTGCCAGCTCACCAACCCTTGACAAGTGGAACACCTTC
TRBV5-4,TRBJ2-1,TRBD1,NA,CASSLALALTGESSYNEQFF,TGTGCCAGCAGCTTGGCCCTGGCCCTGACAGGGGAAAGCTCCTACAATGAGCAGTTCTTC
TRBV6-5,TRBJ2-7,NA,NA,CASRRGIQTGYEQYF,TGTGCCAGCAGAAGGGGTATCCAGACGGGCTACGAGCAGTACTTC
TRBV19,TRBJ2-3,TRBD2,NA,CASRNKPAGRSDTQYF,TGTGCCAGTAGAAATAAACCAGCGGGGCGGTCAGATACGCAGTATTTT
TRBV5-1,TRBJ2-7,NA,NA,CASSRTTAYEQYF,TGCGCCAGCAGTAGGACAACAGCCTACGAGCAGTACTTC
TRBV27,TRBJ1-2,NA,once,CASSMTVNYGYTF,TGTGCCAGCAGTATGACAGTCAACTATGGCTACACCTTC
TRBV18,TRBJ2-3,TRBD1,NA,CASSPSLQGEVTDTQYF,TGTGCCAGCTCACCTTCCTTACAGGGGGAAGTCACAGATACGCAGTATTTT
TRBV28,TRBJ2-5,TRBD2,NA,CASSFRPGLAGVTQYF,TGTGCCAGCAGTTTTCGACCTGGACTAGCGGGAGTCACCCAGTACTTC
TRBV19,TRBJ2-2,TRBD1,NA,CASTRIGDRGSTGELFF,TGTGCCAGTACTCGCATCGGGGACAGGGGGTCCACCGGGGAGCTGTTTTTT
TRBV15,TRBJ2-3,NA,NA,CATSRGGQGGTDTQYF,TGTGCCACCAGCAGAGGGGGGCAGGGAGGCACAGATACGCAGTATTTT
TRBV5-1,TRBJ2-1,TRBD2,NA,CASSLAVLAGGMNEQFF,TGCGCCAGCAGCTTGGCGGTGCTAGCGGGAGGAATGAATGAGCAGTTCTTC
TRBV2,TRBJ2-5,NA,NA,CASSEGFASGEQETQYF,TGTGCCAGCAGTGAAGGGTTCGCTAGTGGGGAGCAAGAGACCCAGTACTTC
TRBV18,TRBJ2-7,NA,NA,CASSREAGPPVRQYF,TGTGCCAGCTCACGTGAGGCAGGGCCCCCGGTTCGGCAGTACTTC
TRBV7-9,TRBJ2-5,NA,NA,CASSSVIETQYF,TGTGCCAGCAGCTCGGTAATAGAGACCCAGTACTTC
TRBV4-1,TRBJ2-3,TRBD2,once,CASSQETGGLADTQYF,TGCGCCAGCAGCCAAGAAACGGGAGGGCTGGCAGATACGCAGTATTTT
TRBV5-1,TRBJ2-3,TRBD2,NA,CASSLLAGGTDTQYF,TGCGCCAGCAGCTTGCTAGCGGGGGGGACAGATACGCAGTATTTT
TRBV11-2,TRBJ2-5,TRBD2,NA,CASSLGGGSSGRGRETQYF,TGTGCCAGCAGCTTAGGGGGGGGGTCTAGCGGGAGAGGAAGAGAGACCCAGTACTTC
TRBV5-6,TRBJ2-3,NA,NA,CASSFWSVLHGLDTQYF,TGTGCCAGCAGCTTCTGGTCAGTGTTGCATGGTTTGGATACGCAGTATTTT
TRBV11-2,TRBJ2-7,TRBD1,NA,CASSWGQGASYEQYF,TGTGCCAGCAGCTGGGGACAGGGGGCTTCCTACGAGCAGTACTTC
TRBV18,TRBJ2-5,TRBD2,NA,CASSPAGRETQYF,TGTGCCAGCTCCCCCGCGGGGAGGGAAACCCAGTACTTC
TRBV11-1,TRBJ2-1,TRBD2,NA,CASSRGGNRNEQFF,TGTGCCAGCAGCCGCGGGGGGAACAGGAATGAGCAGTTCTTC
TRBV11-2,TRBJ1-5,NA,NA,CASSLGQDSNQPQHF,TGTGCCAGCAGCTTAGGACAGGATAGCAATCAGCCCCAGCATTTT
TRBV19,TRBJ1-2,NA,NA,CASTPNWGGNYGYTF,TGTGCCAGTACCCCTAATTGGGGAGGGAACTATGGCTACACCTTC
TRBV28,TRBJ2-7,TRBD2,NA,CASSWGGDGYEQYF,TGTGCCAGCAGCTGGGGGGGGGACGGATACGAGCAGTACTTC
TRBV13,TRBJ2-1,NA,NA,CASSPSAYNEQFF,TGTGCCAGCAGCCCCTCCGCCTACAATGAGCAGTTCTTC
TRBV2,TRBJ2-3,TRBD1,NA,CASSELTGRSTDTQYF,TGTGCCAGCAGTGAATTGACAGGGAGAAGCACAGATACGCAGTATTTT
TRBV6-6,TRBJ1-1,NA,few,CASSSQEVRTEAFF,TGTGCCAGCAGTTCTCAGGAAGTAAGGACTGAAGCTTTCTTT
TRBV9,TRBJ2-5,NA,NA,CASSPGPGVQETQYF,TGTGCCAGCAGCCCCGGTCCGGGGGTACAAGAGACCCAGTACTTC
TRBV27,TRBJ2-7,TRBD1,NA,CASAPGQAPYEQYF,TGTGCCAGTGCACCGGGACAGGCTCCCTACGAGCAGTACTTC
TRBV5-5,TRBJ2-3,TRBD1,NA,CASSTDRGRTDTQYF,TGTGCCAGCAGCACAGACAGGGGGCGCACAGATACGCAGTATTTT
TRBV7-9,TRBJ1-1,NA,once,CASSYRTGSNTEAFF,TGTGCCAGCAGCTACCGGACGGGGTCGAACACTGAAGCTTTCTTT
TRBV7-9,TRBJ2-3,TRBD1,NA,CASSLISWGTGNTDTQYF,TGTGCCAGCAGCTTAATTTCTTGGGGGACAGGGAACACAGATACGCAGTATTTT
TRBV11-2,TRBJ1-1,NA,few,CASSPLWRLSTEAFF,TGTGCCAGCAGCCCCCTGTGGCGGTTGTCCACTGAAGCTTTCTTT
TRBV7-3,TRBJ1-1,NA,NA,CASSTTGTTEAFF,TGTGCCAGCAGCACGACAGGTACCACTGAAGCTTTCTTT
TRBV9,TRBJ1-4,TRBD1,NA,CASSHSTGTGNEKLFF,TGTGCCAGCAGCCACTCCACCGGGACAGGGAATGAAAAACTGTTTTTT
TRBV5-1,TRBJ1-3,NA,NA,CASSLVQGGGGNTIYF,TGCGCCAGCAGCTTGGTGCAGGGAGGAGGTGGAAACACCATATATTTT
TRBV6-5,TRBJ1-5,TRBD1,NA,CASGMTGTNQPQHF,TGTGCCAGCGGGATGACAGGGACAAATCAGCCCCAGCATTTT
TRBV6-5,TRBJ1-1,NA,NA,CASSSQSNTEAFF,TGTGCCAGCAGCTCCCAGTCTAACACTGAAGCTTTCTTT
TRBV7-9,TRBJ2-1,TRBD2,NA,CASSPRLAGNNEQFF,TGTGCCAGCAGCCCCAGGCTAGCGGGTAACAATGAGCAGTTCTTC
TRBV7-3,TRBJ2-2,NA,NA,CASSPFVNTGELFF,TGTGCCAGCAGCCCTTTTGTGAACACCGGGGAGCTGTTTTTT
TRBV27,TRBJ1-1,TRBD1,NA,CASSTPGQGWGAFF,TGTGCCAGCTCGACCCCGGGACAGGGGTGGGGAGCTTTCTTT
TRBV15,TRBJ2-2,NA,NA,CATSSRDNLNTGELFF,TGTGCCACCAGCTCCCGGGACAACCTAAACACCGGGGAGCTGTTTTTT
TRBV6-8,TRBJ2-7,NA,NA,CALGVYEQYF,TGTGCCCTAGGGGTCTACGAGCAGTACTTC
TRBV2,TRBJ2-5,NA,once,CASSSYGIQETQYF,TGTGCCAGCTCCTCATACGGGATCCAAGAGACCCAGTACTTC
TRBV5-8,TRBJ2-1,NA,NA,CASSKTRESYNEQFF,TGTGCCAGCAGCAAAACCAGGGAATCCTACAATGAGCAGTTCTTC
TRBV6-4,TRBJ1-3,TRBD1,NA,CASTRDRNGPNTGNTIYF,TGTGCCAGCACAAGGGACAGGAACGGCCCTAACACCGGAAACACCATATATTTT
TRBV12-5,TRBJ1-2,TRBD1,NA,CASGLKGDRVHGYTF,TGTGCTAGTGGTTTGAAGGGGGACAGGGTGCATGGCTACACCTTC
TRBV9,TRBJ2-1,TRBD2,once,CASSGLAGGDSYNEQFF,TGTGCCAGCAGCGGACTAGCGGGAGGTGACTCCTACAATGAGCAGTTCTTC
TRBV19,TRBJ1-2,TRBD1,few,CASTPDRGPRYTF,TGTGCCAGTACTCCAGACAGGGGACCGCGCTACACCTTC
TRBV6-6,TRBJ2-1,TRBD2,NA,CASSYSRLAGDDEQFF,TGTGCCAGCAGTTACTCTCGGCTAGCGGGAGATGATGAGCAGTTCTTC
TRBV15,TRBJ2-5,NA,NA,CATSRQGGQETQYF,TGTGCCACCAGCAGACAGGGAGGTCAAGAGACCCAGTACTTC